The clone carrying this TCR beta chain was picked up a small number of times. Its target is not known. These data are taken from a study of identical twins. Whole-study results and caveats: The study found that models underestimated out-of-frame TCR alpha sharing in monozygotic twins.

Germline CDR1 and CDR2: SGHRS and YFSETQ. V was trimmed by 4 bases and J by 3 bases, leaving 16 bases between them. The CDR3 has 15 residues. cDNA molecules carried unique molecular identifiers, and template switching added a universal primer site. TCRdb re-analysed the 5' RACE reads in MiXCR, keeping a single row per CDR3 protein. Of some 630,000 distinct CDR3 sequences in the sample, around 7.4% were seen once. This sample also appeared in a second study, on yellow fever vaccine responses in identical twins.

Source material: PBMCs. The chain uses TRBV5-1 and TRBJ1-1; D might be TRBD1 (6 bases). This receptor was taken from a young woman in good health. The CDR3 region has the DNA TGCGCCAGCAGCCGGGTCGGGTCAGGGGACACTGAAGCTTTCTTT. It encodes CASSRVGSGDTEAFF.